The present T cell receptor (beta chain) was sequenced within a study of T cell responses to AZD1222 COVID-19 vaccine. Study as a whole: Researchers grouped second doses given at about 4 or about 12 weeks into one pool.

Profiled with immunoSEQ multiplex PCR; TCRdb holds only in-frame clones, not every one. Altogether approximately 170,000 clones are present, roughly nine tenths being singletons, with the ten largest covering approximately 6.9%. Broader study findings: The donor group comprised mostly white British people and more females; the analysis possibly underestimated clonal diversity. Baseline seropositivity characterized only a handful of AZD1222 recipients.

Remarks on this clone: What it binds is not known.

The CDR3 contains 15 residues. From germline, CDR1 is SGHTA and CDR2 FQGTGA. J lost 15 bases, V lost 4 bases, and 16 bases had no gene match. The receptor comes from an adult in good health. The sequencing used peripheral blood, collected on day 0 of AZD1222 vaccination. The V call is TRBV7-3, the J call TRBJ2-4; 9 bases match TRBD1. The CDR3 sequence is CASSYYPDGQGPLYF. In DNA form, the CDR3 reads TGTGCCAGCAGCTACTATCCGGACGGACAGGGGCCGCTGTACTTC.